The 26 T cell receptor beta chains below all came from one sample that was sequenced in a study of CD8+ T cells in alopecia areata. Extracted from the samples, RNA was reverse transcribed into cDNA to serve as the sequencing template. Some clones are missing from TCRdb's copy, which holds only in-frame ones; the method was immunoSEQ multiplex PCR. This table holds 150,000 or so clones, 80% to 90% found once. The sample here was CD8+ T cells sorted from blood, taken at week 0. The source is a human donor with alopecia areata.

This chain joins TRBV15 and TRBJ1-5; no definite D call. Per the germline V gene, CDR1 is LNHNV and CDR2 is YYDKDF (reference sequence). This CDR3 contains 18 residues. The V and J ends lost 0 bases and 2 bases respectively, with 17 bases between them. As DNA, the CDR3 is TGTGCCACCAGCAGAGATACTCAGCCACTCATTGGCAATCAGCCCCAGCATTTT. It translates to CATSRDTQPLIGNQPQHF.

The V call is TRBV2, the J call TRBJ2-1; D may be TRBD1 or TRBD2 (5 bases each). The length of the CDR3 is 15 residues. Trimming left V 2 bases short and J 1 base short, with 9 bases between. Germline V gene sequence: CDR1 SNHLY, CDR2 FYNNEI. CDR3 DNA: TGTGCCAGCAGTGAAAGGGACCTATCCTACAATGAGCAGTTCTTC. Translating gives CASSERDLSYNEQFF. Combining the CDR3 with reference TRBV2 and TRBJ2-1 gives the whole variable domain EPEVTQTPSHQVTQMGQEVILRCVPISNHLYFYWYRQILGQKVEFLVSFYNNEISEKSEIFDDQFSVERPDGSNFTLKIRSTKLEDSAMYFCASSERDLSYNEQFFGPGTRLTVL.

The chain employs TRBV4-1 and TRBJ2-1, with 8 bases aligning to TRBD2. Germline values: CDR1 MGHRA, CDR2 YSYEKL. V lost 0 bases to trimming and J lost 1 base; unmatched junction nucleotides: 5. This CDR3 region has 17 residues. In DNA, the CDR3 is TGCGCCAGCAGCCAAGATGAGGGCGGGAGGTCCTACAATGAGCAGTTCTTC. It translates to CASSQDEGGRSYNEQFF.

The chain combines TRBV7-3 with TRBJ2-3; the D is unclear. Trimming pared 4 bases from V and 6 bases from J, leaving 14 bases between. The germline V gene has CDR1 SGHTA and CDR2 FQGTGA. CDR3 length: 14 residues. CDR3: CASSSLGPGDTQYF. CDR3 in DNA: TGTGCCAGCAGCTCCCTTGGTCCGGGTGATACGCAGTATTTT.

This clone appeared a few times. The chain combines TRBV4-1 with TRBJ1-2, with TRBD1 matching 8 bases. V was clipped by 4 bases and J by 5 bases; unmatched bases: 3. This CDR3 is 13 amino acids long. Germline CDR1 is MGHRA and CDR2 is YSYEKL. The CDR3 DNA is TGCGCCAGCAGCCGACAGGGGTTTTATGGCTACACCTTC. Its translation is CASSRQGFYGYTF.

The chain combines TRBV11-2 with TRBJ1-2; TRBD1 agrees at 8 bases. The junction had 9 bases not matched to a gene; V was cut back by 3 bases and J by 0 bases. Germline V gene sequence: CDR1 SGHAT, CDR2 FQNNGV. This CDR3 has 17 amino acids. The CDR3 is CASSFSHNRGTNYGYTF. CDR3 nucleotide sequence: TGTGCCAGCAGCTTCTCACACAACAGGGGGACTAACTATGGCTACACCTTC.

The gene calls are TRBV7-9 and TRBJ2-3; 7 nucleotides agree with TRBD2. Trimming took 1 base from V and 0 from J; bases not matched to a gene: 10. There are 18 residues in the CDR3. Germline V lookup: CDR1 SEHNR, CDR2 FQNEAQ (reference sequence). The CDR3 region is CASSLVRDYHLSTDTQYF. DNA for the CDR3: TGTGCCAGCAGCTTAGTCCGGGACTACCACTTAAGCACAGATACGCAGTATTTT.

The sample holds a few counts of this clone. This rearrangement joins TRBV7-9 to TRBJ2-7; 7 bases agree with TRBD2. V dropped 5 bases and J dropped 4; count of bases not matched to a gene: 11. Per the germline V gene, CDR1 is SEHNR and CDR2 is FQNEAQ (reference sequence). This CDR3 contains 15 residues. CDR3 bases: TGTGCCAGCAGCCCCGGGCCTCAGGGAGGGTACGAGCAGTACTTC. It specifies CASSPGPQGGYEQYF.

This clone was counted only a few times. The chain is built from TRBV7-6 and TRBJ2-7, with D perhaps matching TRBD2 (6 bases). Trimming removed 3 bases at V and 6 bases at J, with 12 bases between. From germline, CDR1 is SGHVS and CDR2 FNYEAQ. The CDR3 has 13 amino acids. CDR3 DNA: TGTGCCAGCAGCTTGGGGGGATGGATCGAGCAGTACTTC. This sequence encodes CASSLGGWIEQYF.

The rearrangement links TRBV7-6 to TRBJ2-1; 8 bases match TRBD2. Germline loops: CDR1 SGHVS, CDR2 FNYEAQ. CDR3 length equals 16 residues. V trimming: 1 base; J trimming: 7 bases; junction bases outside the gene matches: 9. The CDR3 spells CASSLGTAGDRNEQFF. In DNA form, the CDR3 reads TGTGCCAGCAGCTTAGGAACAGCGGGAGATAGAAATGAGCAGTTCTTC.

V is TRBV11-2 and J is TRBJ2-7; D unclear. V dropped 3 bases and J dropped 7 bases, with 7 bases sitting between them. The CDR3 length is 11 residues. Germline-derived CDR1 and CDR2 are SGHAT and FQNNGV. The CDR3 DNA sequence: TGTGCCAGCAGCTTTCAAACTGAGCAGTACTTC. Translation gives CASSFQTEQYF.

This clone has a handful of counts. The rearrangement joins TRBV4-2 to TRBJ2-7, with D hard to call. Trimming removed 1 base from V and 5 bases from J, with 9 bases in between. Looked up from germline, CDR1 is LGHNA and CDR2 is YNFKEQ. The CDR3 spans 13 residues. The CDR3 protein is CASSQGSQNEQYF. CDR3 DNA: TGTGCCAGCAGCCAAGGGAGCCAGAACGAGCAGTACTTC.

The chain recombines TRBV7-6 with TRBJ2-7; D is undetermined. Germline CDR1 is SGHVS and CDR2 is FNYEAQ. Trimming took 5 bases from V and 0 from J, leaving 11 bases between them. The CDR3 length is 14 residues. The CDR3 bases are TGTGCCAGCAGCCGCGATATAAGCTCCTACGAGCAGTACTTC. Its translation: CASSRDISSYEQYF.

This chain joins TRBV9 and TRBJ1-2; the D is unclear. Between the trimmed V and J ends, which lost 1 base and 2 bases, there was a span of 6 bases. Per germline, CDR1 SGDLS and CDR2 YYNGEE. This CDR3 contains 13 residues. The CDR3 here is CASSVSENYGYTF. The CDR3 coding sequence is TGTGCCAGCAGCGTATCTGAAAACTATGGCTACACCTTC.

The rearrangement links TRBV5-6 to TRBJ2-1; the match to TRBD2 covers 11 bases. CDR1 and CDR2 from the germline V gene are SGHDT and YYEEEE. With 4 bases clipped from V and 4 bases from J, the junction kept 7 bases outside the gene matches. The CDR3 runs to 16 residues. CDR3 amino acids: CASSDMTSGEYNEQFF. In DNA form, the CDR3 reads TGTGCCAGCAGCGACATGACTAGCGGGGAATACAATGAGCAGTTCTTC.

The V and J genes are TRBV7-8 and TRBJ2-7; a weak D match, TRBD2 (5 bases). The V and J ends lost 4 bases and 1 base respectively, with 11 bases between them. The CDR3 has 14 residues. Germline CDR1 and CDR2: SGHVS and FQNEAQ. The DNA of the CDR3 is TGTGCCAGCAGCTCTTCGGGATTGTCCTACGAGCAGTACTTC. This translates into CASSSSGLSYEQYF.

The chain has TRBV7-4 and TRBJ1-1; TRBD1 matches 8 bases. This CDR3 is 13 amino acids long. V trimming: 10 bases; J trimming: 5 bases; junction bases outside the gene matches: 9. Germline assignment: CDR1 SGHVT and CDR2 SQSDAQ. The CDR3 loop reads CAIHRGRCTEAFF. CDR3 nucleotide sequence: TGTGCCATTCACAGGGGGAGATGTACTGAAGCTTTCTTT.

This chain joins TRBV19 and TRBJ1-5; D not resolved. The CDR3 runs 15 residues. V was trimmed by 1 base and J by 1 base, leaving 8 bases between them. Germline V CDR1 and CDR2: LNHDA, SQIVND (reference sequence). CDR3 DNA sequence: TGTGCCAGTAGTATAGGCTACAGCAGCAATCAGCCCCAGCATTTT. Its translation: CASSIGYSSNQPQHF. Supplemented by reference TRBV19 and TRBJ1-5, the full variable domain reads DGGITQSPKYLFRKEGQNVTLSCEQNLNHDAMYWYRQDPGQGLRLIYYSQIVNDFQKGDIAEGYSVSREKKESFPLTVTSAQKNPTAFYLCASSIGYSSNQPQHFGDGTRLSIL.

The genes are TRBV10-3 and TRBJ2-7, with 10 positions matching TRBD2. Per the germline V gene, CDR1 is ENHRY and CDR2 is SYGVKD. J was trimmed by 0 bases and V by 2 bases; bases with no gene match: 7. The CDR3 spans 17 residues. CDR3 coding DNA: TGTGCCATCAGTGAGGGACTAGCGGCTCAAAGCTCCTACGAGCAGTACTTC. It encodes CAISEGLAAQSSYEQYF.

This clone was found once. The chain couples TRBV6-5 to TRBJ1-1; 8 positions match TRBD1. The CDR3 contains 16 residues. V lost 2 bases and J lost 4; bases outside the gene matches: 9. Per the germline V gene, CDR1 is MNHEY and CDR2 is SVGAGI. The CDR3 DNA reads TGTGCCAGCAGTTACGGGCCAGGGGGCGCAGGCACTGAAGCTTTCTTT. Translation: CASSYGPGGAGTEAFF.

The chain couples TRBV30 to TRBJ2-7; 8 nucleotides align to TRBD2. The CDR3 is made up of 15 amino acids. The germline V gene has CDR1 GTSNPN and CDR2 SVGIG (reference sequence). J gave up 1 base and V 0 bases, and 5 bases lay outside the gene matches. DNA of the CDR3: TGTGCCTGGAGTGTCGGCCTAGCGGGTTCCTACGAGCAGTACTTC. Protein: CAWSVGLAGSYEQYF.

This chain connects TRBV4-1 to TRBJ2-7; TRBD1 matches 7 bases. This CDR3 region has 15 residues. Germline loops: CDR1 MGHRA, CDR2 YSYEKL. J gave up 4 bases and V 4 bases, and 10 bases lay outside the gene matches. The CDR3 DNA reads TGCGCCAGCAGCCCTCAAAGGGACAGTCTATACGAGCAGTACTTC. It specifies CASSPQRDSLYEQYF.

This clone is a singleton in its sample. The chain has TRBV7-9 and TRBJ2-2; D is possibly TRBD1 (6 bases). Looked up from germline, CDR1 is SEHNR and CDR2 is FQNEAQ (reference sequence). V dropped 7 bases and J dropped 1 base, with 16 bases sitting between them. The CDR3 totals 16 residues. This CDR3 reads CASNPPRQENTGELFF. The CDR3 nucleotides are TGTGCCAGCAACCCGCCCCGACAGGAGAACACCGGGGAGCTGTTTTTT. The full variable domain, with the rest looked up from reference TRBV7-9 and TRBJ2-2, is DTGVSQNPRHKITKRGQNVTFRCDPISEHNRLYWYRQTLGQGPEFLTYFQNEAQLEKSRLLSDRFSAERPKGSFSTLEIQRTEQGDSAMYLCASNPPRQENTGELFFGEGSRLTVL.

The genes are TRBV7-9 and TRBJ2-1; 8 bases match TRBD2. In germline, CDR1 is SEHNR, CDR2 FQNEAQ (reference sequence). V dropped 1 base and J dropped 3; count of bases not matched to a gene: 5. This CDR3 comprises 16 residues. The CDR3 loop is CASSLGSRGVYNEQFF. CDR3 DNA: TGTGCCAGCAGCTTAGGTTCGCGGGGGGTCTACAATGAGCAGTTCTTC. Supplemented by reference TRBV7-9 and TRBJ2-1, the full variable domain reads DTGVSQNPRHKITKRGQNVTFRCDPISEHNRLYWYRQTLGQGPEFLTYFQNEAQLEKSRLLSDRFSAERPKGSFSTLEIQRTEQGDSAMYLCASSLGSRGVYNEQFFGPGTRLTVL.

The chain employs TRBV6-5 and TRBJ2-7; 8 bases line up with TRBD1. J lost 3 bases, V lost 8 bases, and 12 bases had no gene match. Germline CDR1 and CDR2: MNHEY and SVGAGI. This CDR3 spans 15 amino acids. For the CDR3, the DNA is TGTGCCAGCGCGAAACCCCGGACAGGGTACTACGAGCAGTACTTC. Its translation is CASAKPRTGYYEQYF.

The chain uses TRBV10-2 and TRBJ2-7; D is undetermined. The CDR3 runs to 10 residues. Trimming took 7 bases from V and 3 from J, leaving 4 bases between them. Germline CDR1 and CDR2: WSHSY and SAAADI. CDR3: CASNLYEQYF. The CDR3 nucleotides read TGCGCCAGCAACCTCTACGAGCAGTACTTC.